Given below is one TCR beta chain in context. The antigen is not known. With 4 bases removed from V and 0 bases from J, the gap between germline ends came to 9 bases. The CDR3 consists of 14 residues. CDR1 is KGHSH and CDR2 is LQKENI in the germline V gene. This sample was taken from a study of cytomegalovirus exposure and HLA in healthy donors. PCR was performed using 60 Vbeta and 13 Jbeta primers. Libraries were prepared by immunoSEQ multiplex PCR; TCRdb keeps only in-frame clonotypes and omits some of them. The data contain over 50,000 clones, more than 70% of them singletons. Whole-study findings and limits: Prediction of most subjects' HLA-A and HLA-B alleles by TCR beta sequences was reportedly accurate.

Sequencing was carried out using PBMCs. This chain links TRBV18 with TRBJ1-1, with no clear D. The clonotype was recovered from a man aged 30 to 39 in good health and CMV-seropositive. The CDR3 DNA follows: TGTGCCAGCTCACTAGGACTGATGAACACTGAAGCTTTCTTT. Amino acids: CASSLGLMNTEAFF.